The T cell receptor beta chain under discussion was sequenced for a study of blood T cells in healthy people across ages. Broader study findings: Per million T cells, the diversity of TCR beta decreased roughly linearly as age advanced.

With respect to this clonotype: The antigen is undetermined.

A second PCR, run for roughly 7 to 11 cycles, used a sample-barcoded 5' primer plus a J-beta primer mix. TCRdb independently ran MiXCR on the 5' RACE reads; one entry per CDR3 protein. In the table there are 1.5 million to 2 million distinct CDR3 sequences, 25% to 30% of which are singletons. The sample, roughly 9.1 milliliters of peripheral blood, was drawn from each donor. V shed 4 bases and J 9 bases; nucleotides not matched to a gene: 10. Germline V CDR1 and CDR2: MDHEN, SYDVKM. The length of the CDR3 is 14 residues. V and J are TRBV28 and TRBJ2-5, with TRBD1 identical over 8 bases. The sequence derives from a woman aged 25 to 39 in good health. Sample: blood. The CDR3 DNA follows: TGTGCCAGCAGTTCAGCCACAGGGGGAAAGGCCCAGTACTTC. It translates to CASSSATGGKAQYF.